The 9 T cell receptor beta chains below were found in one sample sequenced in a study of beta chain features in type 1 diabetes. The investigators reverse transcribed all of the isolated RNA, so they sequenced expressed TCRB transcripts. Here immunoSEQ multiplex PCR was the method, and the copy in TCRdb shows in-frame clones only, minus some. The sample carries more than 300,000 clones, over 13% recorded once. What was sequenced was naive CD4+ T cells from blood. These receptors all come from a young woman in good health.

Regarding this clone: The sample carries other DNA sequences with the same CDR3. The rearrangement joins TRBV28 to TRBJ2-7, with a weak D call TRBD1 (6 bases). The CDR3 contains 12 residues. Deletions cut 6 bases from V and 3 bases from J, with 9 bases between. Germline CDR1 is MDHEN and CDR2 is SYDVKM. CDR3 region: CASSLRGYEQYF. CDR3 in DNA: TGTGCCAGCAGCCTCAGGGGCTACGAGCAGTACTTC.

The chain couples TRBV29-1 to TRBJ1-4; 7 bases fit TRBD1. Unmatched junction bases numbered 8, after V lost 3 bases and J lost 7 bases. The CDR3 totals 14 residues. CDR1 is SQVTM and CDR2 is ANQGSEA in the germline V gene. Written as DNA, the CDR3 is TGCAGCGTTGAGTCAGGGGGACCCGGTGAAAAACTGTTTTTT. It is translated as CSVESGGPGEKLFF.

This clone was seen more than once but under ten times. Here the CDR3 DNA reads TGTGCCAGCTCGTACGAGACAGGGATTAATCAGCCCCAGCATTTT. Encoded protein: CASSYETGINQPQHF. This sequence joins TRBV18 and TRBJ1-5; the match to TRBD1 covers 7 bases. V gave up 6 bases and J gave up 4 bases; unmatched junction bases: 9. From germline, CDR1 is KGHSH and CDR2 LQKENI. The CDR3 runs to 15 residues.

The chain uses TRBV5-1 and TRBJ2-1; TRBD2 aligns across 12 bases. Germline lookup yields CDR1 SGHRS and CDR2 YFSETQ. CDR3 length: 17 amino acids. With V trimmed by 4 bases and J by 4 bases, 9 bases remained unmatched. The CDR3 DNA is TGCGCCAGCAGCAACGAAGGACTAGCGGGATTGTACAATGAGCAGTTCTTC. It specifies CASSNEGLAGLYNEQFF.

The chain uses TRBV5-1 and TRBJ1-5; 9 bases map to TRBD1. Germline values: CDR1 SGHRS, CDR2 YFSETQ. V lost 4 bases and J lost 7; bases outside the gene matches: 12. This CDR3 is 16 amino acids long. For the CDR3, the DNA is TGCGCCAGCAGCACCGGACCGACAGGGGGTGGGCAGCCCCAGCATTTT. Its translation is CASSTGPTGGGQPQHF.

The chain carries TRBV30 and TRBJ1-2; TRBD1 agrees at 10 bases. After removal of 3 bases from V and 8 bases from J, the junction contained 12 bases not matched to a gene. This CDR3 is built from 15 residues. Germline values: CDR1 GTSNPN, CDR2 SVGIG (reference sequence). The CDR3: CAWRATGGANFGYTF. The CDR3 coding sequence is TGTGCCTGGAGGGCGACAGGGGGCGCTAATTTCGGCTACACCTTC.

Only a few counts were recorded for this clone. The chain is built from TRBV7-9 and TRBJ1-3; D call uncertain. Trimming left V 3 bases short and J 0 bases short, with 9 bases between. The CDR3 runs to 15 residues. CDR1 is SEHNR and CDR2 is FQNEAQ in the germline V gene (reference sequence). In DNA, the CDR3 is TGTGCCAGCAGCTTCGCAGGCAACTCTGGAAACACCATATATTTT. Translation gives CASSFAGNSGNTIYF.

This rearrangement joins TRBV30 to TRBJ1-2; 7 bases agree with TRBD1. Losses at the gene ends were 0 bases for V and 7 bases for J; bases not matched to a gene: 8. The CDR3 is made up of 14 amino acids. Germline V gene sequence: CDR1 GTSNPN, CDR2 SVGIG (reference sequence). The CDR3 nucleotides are TGTGCCTGGAGTGTACTCAAGGGGGCGGGTGGCTACACCTTC. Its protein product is CAWSVLKGAGGYTF. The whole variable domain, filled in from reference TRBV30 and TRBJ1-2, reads SQTIHQWPATLVQPVGSPLSLECTVEGTSNPNLYWYRQAAGRGLQLLFYSVGIGQISSEVPQNLSASRPQDRQFILSSKKLLLSDSGFYLCAWSVLKGAGGYTFGSGTRLTVV.

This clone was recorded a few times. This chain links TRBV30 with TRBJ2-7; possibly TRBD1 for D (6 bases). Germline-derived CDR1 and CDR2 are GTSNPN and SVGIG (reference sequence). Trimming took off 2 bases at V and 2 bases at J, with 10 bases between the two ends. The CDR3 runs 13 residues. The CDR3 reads CAWSYAGAYEQYF. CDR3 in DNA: TGTGCCTGGAGTTATGCAGGGGCCTACGAGCAGTACTTC.